This is a list of T cell receptor beta chains from one sample in a study of cytomegalovirus exposure and HLA in healthy donors. Repertoires were generated with immunoSEQ multiplex PCR, while TCRdb's copy carries only in-frame clones and drops some. The profile covers around 100,000 clones, with roughly 83% appearing a single time and 2.5% to 3% taken by the ten largest. Sequencing used PBMCs. The receptors originated from a woman in her late teens or twenties in good health and CMV-seropositive. Both conserved end residues are part of each CDR3.

TRBV30	TRBJ1-5	CAWNGASDQPQNF
TRBV7-3	TRBJ2-1	CASSQAGTSGNYEQFF
TRBV30	TRBJ1-1	CAWTEGVNTEAFF
TRBV5-6	TRBJ1-1	CASSPVTGTGNTEAFF
TRBV7-3	TRBJ1-1	CASSSDRTGTEAFF
TRBV11-1	.	CASSLSFREDEQYF
TRBV7-3	TRBJ2-7	CASSLLGQGNYEQYF
TRBV7-9	TRBJ1-3	CASSLDVLHSGNTIYF
TRBV28	TRBJ1-4	CASRGAPTNEKLFF
TRBV5-1	TRBJ2-7	CASSLGEHYEQYF
TRBV30	TRBJ2-1	CACGTSGVNEQFF
TRBV27	TRBJ2-5	CASSYQGLETQYF
TRBV19	TRBJ2-1	CASTPTRVQGTNEQFF
TRBV25-1	TRBJ2-1	CASSGGVGGYNEQFF
TRBV7-9	TRBJ2-7	CASSLDSSGGPKQYF
TRBV5-4	TRBJ2-7	CASRLDRGFEQYF
TRBV15	TRBJ1-4	CAAGGEKLFF
TRBV30	TRBJ1-4	CAWSVPVPYNEKLFF
TRBV27	TRBJ2-3	CASRQSGSGTDTQYF
TRBV18	TRBJ2-4	CASSPSPNIQYF
TRBV5-1	TRBJ1-1	CASRGDLNTEAFF
TRBV5-1	TRBJ1-2	CASSGLQGAVGYTF
TRBV11-2	TRBJ1-2	CASSLVFSYGYTF
TRBV10-1	TRBJ1-5	CASSESRTGRIYSNQPQHF
TRBV4-2	TRBJ1-1	CASSQDPGGRTEAFF
TRBV18	TRBJ2-2	CASSPIWVGEEKPGELFF
TRBV4-1	TRBJ1-4	CASSRTSGTGGRRDNEKLFF
TRBV6-5	TRBJ2-7	CASSPTAYEQYF
TRBV7-8	TRBJ2-1	CASSGLGGNTNEQFF
TRBV25-1	TRBJ2-3	CASTLAGGTDTQYF
TRBV6-5	TRBJ1-3	CASSLSGGGGNTIYF
TRBV10-1	TRBJ1-1	CASSPEGNTEAFF
TRBV11-3	TRBJ1-3	CASSLGTDGNTIYF
TRBV28	TRBJ2-1	CASSLLGSYNEQFF
TRBV29-1	TRBJ2-1	CSAGRDRVYNEQFF
TRBV5-5	TRBJ2-1	CASSLEGGDYNGQFF
TRBV4-1	TRBJ2-1	CASSLRLAGAYEQFF
TRBV7-3	TRBJ1-1	CASSFGGRTEAFF
TRBV2	TRBJ2-3	CADRGRNTDTQYF
TRBV5-1	TRBJ1-5	CASSPEGDQPQHF
TRBV5-1	TRBJ2-3	CASSLGQLASTDTQYF
TRBV30	TRBJ1-1	CAWSVRAVTEAFF
TRBV4-1	TRBJ2-7	CASSLSPGASSYEQYF
TRBV5-1	TRBJ2-1	CASTPEDSYNEQFF